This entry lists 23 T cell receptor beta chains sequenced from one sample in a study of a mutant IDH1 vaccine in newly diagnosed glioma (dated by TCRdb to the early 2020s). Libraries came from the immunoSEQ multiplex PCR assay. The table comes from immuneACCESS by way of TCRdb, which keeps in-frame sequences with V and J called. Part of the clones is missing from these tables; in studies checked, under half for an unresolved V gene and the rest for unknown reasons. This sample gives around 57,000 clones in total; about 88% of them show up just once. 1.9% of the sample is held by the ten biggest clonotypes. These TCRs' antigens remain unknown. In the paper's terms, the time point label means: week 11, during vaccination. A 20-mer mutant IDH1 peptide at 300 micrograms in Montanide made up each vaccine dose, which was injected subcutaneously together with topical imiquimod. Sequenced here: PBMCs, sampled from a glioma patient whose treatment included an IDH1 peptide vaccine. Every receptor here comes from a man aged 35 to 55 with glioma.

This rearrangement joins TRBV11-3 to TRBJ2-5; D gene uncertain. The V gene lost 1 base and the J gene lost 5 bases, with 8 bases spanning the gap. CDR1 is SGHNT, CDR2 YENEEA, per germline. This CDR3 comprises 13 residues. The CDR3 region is CASSLGPGETQYF. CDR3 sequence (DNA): TGTGCCAGCAGCTTAGGACCCGGGGAGACCCAGTACTTC.

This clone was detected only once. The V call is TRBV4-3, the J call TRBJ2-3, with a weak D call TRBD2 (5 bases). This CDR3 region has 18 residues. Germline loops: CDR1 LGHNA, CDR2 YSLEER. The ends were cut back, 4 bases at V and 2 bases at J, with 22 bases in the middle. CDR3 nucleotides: TGCGCCAGCAGCCCCAACGGGAAGGAAGGTCCCGTCACAGATACGCAGTATTTT. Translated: CASSPNGKEGPVTDTQYF.

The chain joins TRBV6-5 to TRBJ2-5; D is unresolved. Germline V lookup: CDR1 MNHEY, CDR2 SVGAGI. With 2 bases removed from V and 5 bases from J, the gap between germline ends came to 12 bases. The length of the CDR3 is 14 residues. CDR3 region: CASSYTIGLETQYF. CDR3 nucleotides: TGTGCCAGCAGTTACACAATAGGTTTGGAGACCCAGTACTTC.

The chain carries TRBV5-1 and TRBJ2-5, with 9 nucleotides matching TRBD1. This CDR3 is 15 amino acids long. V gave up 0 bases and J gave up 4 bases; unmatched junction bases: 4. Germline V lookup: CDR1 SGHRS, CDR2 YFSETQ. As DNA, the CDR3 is TGCGCCAGCAGCTTGGGGGACAGGGTGGTAGAGACCCAGTACTTC. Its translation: CASSLGDRVVETQYF. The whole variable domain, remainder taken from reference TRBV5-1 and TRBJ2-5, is KAGVTQTPRYLIKTRGQQVTLSCSPISGHRSVSWYQQTPGQGLQFLFEYFSETQRNKGNFPGRFSGRQFSNSRSEMNVSTLELGDSALYLCASSLGDRVVETQYFGPGTRLLVL.

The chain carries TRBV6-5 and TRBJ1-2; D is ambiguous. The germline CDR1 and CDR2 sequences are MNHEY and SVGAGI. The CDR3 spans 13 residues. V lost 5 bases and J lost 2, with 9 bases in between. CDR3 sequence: CASSPQKNYGYTF. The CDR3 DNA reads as TGTGCCAGCAGTCCCCAGAAGAACTATGGCTACACCTTC.

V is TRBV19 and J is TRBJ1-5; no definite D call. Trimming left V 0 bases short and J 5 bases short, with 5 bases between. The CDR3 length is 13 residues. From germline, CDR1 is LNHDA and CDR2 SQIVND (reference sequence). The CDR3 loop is CASSIDLDQPQHF. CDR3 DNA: TGTGCCAGTAGTATAGATCTCGATCAGCCCCAGCATTTT.

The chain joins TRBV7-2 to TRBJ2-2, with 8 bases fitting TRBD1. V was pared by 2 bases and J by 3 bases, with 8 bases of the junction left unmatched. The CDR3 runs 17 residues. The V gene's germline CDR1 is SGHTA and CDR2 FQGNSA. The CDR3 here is CASSLNTGGMYTGELFF. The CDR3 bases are TGTGCCAGCAGCTTAAATACAGGGGGTATGTACACCGGGGAGCTGTTTTTT.

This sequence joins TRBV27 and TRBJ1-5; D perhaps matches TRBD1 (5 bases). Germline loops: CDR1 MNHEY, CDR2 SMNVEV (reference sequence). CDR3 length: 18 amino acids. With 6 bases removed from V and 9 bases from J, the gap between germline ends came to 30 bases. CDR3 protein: CASRPDTGGGPFQPPQHF. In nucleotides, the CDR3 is TGTGCCAGCAGGCCGGATACAGGTGGGGGTCCTTTTCAGCCGCCCCAGCATTTT.

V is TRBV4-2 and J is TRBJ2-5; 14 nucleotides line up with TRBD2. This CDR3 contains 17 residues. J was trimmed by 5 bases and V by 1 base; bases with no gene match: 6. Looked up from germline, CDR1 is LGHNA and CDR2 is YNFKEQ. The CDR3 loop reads CASSQAGGTSGSETQYF. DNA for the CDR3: TGTGCCAGCAGCCAAGCTGGGGGGACTAGCGGGAGTGAGACCCAGTACTTC.

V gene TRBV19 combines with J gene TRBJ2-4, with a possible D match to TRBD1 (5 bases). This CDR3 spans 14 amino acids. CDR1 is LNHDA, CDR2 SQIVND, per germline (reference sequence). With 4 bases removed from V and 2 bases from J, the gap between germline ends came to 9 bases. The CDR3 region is CASSNQGSKNIQYF. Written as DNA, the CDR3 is TGTGCCAGTAGTAATCAGGGTTCCAAAAACATTCAGTACTTC.

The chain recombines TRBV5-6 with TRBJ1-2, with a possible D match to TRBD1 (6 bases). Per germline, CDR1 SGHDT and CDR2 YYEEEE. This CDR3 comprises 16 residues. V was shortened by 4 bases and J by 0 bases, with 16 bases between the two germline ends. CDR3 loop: CASSRSATGANYGYTF. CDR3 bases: TGTGCCAGCAGCCGCTCGGCGACAGGCGCTAACTATGGCTACACCTTC. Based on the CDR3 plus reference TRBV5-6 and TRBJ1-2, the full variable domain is DAGVTQSPTHLIKTRGQQVTLRCSPKSGHDTVSWYQQALGQGPQFIFQYYEEEERQRGNFPDRFSGHQFPNYSSELNVNALLLGDSALYLCASSRSATGANYGYTFGSGTRLTVV.

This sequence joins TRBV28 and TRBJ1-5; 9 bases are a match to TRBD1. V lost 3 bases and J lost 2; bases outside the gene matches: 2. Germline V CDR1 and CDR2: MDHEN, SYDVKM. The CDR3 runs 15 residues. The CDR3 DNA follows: TGTGCCAGCAGTTTGGACAGGGGACGCAATCAGCCCCAGCATTTT. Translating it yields CASSLDRGRNQPQHF. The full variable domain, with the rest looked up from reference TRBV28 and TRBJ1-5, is DVKVTQSSRYLVKRTGEKVFLECVQDMDHENMFWYRQDPGLGLRLIYFSYDVKMKEKGDIPEGYSVSREKKERFSLILESASTNQTSMYLCASSLDRGRNQPQHFGDGTRLSIL.

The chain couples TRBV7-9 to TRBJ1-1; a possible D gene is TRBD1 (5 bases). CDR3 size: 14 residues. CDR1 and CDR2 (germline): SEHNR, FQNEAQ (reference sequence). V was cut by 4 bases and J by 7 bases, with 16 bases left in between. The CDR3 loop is CASSSRSRAHEAFF. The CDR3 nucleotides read TGTGCCAGCAGCTCCCGAAGCAGGGCTCATGAAGCTTTCTTT.

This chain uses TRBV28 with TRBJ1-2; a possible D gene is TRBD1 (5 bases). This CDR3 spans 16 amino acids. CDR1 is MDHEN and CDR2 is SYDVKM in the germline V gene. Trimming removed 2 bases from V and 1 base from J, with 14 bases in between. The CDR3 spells CASSLGAGLFNYGYTF. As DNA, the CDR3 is TGTGCCAGCAGTTTAGGGGCAGGGTTGTTTAACTATGGCTACACCTTC.

In DNA, the CDR3 is TGTGCCACCAGGGGGTCGGGGGGTTACTATGGCTACACCTTC. Translating it yields CATRGSGGYYGYTF. The rearrangement uses TRBV15 and TRBJ1-2; the D gene is possibly TRBD1 (5 bases). Trimming shortened V by 6 bases and J by 3 bases, and 14 bases separated the two germline ends. Germline loops: CDR1 LNHNV, CDR2 YYDKDF (reference sequence). This CDR3 region has 14 residues.

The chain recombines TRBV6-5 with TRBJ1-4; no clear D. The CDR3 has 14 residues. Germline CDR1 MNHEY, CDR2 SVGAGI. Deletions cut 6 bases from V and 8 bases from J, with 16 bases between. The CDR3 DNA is TGTGCCAGCAGCCTTAAGGGAGTTGGGGAAAAACTGTTTTTT. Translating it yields CASSLKGVGEKLFF.

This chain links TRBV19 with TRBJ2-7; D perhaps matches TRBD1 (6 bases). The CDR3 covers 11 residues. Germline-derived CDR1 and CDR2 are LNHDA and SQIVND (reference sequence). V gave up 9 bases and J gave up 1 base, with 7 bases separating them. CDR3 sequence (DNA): TGTGCCAGCGGACAGTCCTACGAGCAGTACTTC. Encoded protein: CASGQSYEQYF.

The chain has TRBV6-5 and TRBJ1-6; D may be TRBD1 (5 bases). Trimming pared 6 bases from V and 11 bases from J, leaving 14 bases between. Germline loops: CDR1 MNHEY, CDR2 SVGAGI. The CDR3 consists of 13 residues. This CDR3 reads CASSPGRGAPLHF. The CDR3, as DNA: TGTGCCAGCAGCCCCGGGAGGGGAGCACCCCTCCACTTT.

Written as DNA, the CDR3 is TGTGCCATCAGTGGGCAGACCTACAATGAGCAGTTCTTC. It is translated as CAISGQTYNEQFF. The chain is built from TRBV10-3 and TRBJ2-1; D gene unclear. V lost 4 bases and J lost 2, with 6 bases in between. Germline CDR1 reads ENHRY; CDR2 reads SYGVKD. There are 13 residues in the CDR3.

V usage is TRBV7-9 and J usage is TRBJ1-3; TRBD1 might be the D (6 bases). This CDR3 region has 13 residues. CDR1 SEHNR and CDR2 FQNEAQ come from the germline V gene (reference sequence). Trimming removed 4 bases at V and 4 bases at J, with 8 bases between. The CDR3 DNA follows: TGTGCCAGCAGCTCCGGGACAGGAAACACCATATATTTT. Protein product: CASSSGTGNTIYF.

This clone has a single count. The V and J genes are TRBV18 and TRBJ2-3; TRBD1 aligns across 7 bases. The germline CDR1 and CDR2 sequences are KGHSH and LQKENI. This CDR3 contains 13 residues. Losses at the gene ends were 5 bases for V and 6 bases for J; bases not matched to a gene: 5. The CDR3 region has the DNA TGTGCCAGCTCAACAGGGGCTTCGGATACGCAGTATTTT. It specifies CASSTGASDTQYF.

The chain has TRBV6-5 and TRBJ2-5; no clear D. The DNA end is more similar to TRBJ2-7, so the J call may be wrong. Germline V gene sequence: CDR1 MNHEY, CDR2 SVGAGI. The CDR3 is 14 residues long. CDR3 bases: TGTGCCAGCAGTTACGAGCCTAGCTCCTACGAGCAGTACTTC. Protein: CASSYEPSSYEQYF.

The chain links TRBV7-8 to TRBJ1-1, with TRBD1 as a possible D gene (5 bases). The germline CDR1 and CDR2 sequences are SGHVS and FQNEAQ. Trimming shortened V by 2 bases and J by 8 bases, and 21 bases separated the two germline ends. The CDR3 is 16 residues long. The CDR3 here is CASSLLLGQAPPEAFF. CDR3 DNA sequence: TGTGCCAGCAGCTTACTCCTCGGACAAGCACCTCCCGAAGCTTTCTTT.